Listed below are T cell receptor beta chains from one sample, sequenced in a study of glioma-infiltrating T cells after dendritic cell vaccination. Sequenced by immunoSEQ multiplex PCR; TCRdb stores in-frame clones only, minus some. The profile shows about 76,000 clones, around 90% of them singletons. The specimen was blood, collected after dendritic cell vaccination. The receptors shown here come from a human donor with glioblastoma. The CDR3 runs from the conserved cysteine through the conserved F or W. A D gene is named only where the DNA matches it firmly. Clone size is shown for a subset of rows, as once, few, many or a class of expanded clone.

d_call,clone_size,j_call,v_call,cdr3_aa,cdr3_nt
NA,NA,TRBJ2-7,TRBV25-1,CASSEWGQENNEQYF,TGTGCCAGCAGTGAATGGGGGCAGGAGAATAACGAGCAGTACTTC
NA,NA,TRBJ1-1,TRBV7-2,CASSEQGGMNTEAFF,TGTGCCAGCAGCGAACAGGGTGGAATGAACACTGAAGCTTTCTTT
NA,NA,TRBJ2-7,TRBV23-1,CASSQVGSSYEQYF,TGCGCCAGCAGTCAAGTGGGCAGCTCCTACGAGCAGTACTTC
TRBD1,NA,TRBJ2-2,TRBV11-2,CASSPLSHRGLAGELFF,TGTGCCAGCAGTCCACTAAGTCACAGGGGGCTGGCCGGGGAGCTGTTTTTT
TRBD1,NA,TRBJ1-2,TRBV11-3,CASSLGQGAGGYTF,TGTGCCAGCAGCTTAGGACAGGGGGCAGGCGGCTACACCTTC
NA,NA,TRBJ2-3,TRBV7-9,CASSSVLAEGVTDTQYF,TGTGCCAGCAGCTCCGTCCTAGCGGAGGGGGTCACAGATACGCAGTATTTT
NA,NA,TRBJ2-5,TRBV27,CASSLQGNSETQYF,TGTGCCAGCAGTTTACAGGGAAATAGCGAGACCCAGTACTTC
TRBD1,NA,TRBJ1-3,TRBV19,CASTRTGLSGNTIYF,TGTGCCAGTACCCGGACAGGGTTATCAGGAAACACCATATATTTT
NA,NA,TRBJ2-1,TRBV6-5,CASSYARDGSRGEQFF,TGTGCCAGCAGTTACGCCCGGGACGGGAGCCGGGGTGAGCAGTTCTTC
TRBD1,NA,TRBJ1-1,TRBV5-1,CASRRTGPNTEAFF,TGCGCCAGCAGACGGACAGGGCCGAACACTGAAGCTTTCTTT
TRBD1,few,TRBJ1-3,TRBV2,CASSTGASGNTIYF,TGTGCCAGCTCAACAGGGGCCTCTGGAAACACCATATATTTT
TRBD2,NA,TRBJ2-7,TRBV6-5,CASRAGGRFPYEQYF,TGTGCCAGCAGGGCCGGCGGGAGATTTCCCTACGAGCAGTACTTC
NA,few,TRBJ2-1,TRBV4-3,CAPPGSPSYNEQFF,TGCGCCCCGCCCGGGAGCCCCTCCTACAATGAGCAGTTCTTC
NA,NA,TRBJ2-7,TRBV6-6,CASNLGLAYEQYF,TGTGCCAGCAACCTGGGACTGGCCTACGAGCAGTACTTC
TRBD1,NA,TRBJ1-4,TRBV18,CASSPPGQGGEKLFF,TGTGCCAGCTCACCACCGGGACAGGGAGGCGAAAAACTGTTTTTT
NA,NA,TRBJ2-3,TRBV5-4,CASSLVGGADTQYF,TGTGCCAGCAGCTTGGTCGGGGGAGCAGATACGCAGTATTTT
TRBD2,NA,TRBJ2-7,TRBV2,CASRGLAGSFGGYEQYF,TGTGCCAGCAGGGGACTAGCGGGATCCTTTGGTGGGTACGAGCAGTACTTC
TRBD1,NA,TRBJ2-1,TRBV10-3,CAISEVMGQGYNEQFF,TGTGCCATCAGTGAAGTTATGGGACAGGGCTACAATGAGCAGTTCTTC
NA,NA,TRBJ2-6,TRBV6-1,CASSDFRVGANVLTF,TGTGCCAGCAGTGATTTCCGGGTTGGGGCCAACGTCCTGACTTTC
TRBD1,few,TRBJ2-3,TRBV7-9,CASSLESGGVPDTQYF,TGTGCCAGCAGCTTAGAGTCAGGGGGAGTCCCAGATACGCAGTATTTT
TRBD2,NA,TRBJ2-2,TRBV4-3,CASSLDFVSGSTNTGELFF,TGCGCCAGCAGCCTAGATTTCGTTAGCGGGAGTACGAACACCGGGGAGCTGTTTTTT
TRBD2,NA,TRBJ2-7,TRBV4-2,CASSQAGTSGFHEQYF,TGTGCCAGCAGCCAGGCCGGGACTAGCGGTTTCCACGAGCAGTACTTC
TRBD2,NA,TRBJ2-3,TRBV30,CAWSAGLAGGDTQYF,TGTGCCTGGAGTGCCGGACTAGCCGGTGGGGATACGCAGTATTTT
NA,once,TRBJ2-7,TRBV29-1,CSVEDPGEQYF,TGCAGCGTTGAAGATCCCGGCGAGCAGTACTTC
TRBD1,NA,TRBJ1-4,TRBV5-5,CASSRGQGREKLFF,TGTGCCAGCAGCCGGGGACAGGGAAGGGAAAAACTGTTTTTT
NA,NA,TRBJ1-6,TRBV7-2,CASSLNSAGNSPLHF,TGTGCCAGCAGCTTAAATTCGGCGGGCAATTCACCCCTCCACTTT
TRBD2,NA,TRBJ2-1,TRBV9,CASSVGPSGSYNEQFF,TGTGCCAGCAGCGTAGGCCCTAGCGGGTCCTACAATGAGCAGTTCTTC
TRBD2,NA,TRBJ2-2,TRBV5-1,CASRGVAGVDTGELFF,TGCGCCAGCAGGGGAGTAGCGGGAGTAGACACCGGGGAGCTGTTTTTT
NA,NA,TRBJ1-2,TRBV15,CATSRDRGAYGYTF,TGTGCCACCAGCAGAGATCGGGGAGCCTATGGCTACACCTTC
TRBD1,NA,TRBJ2-7,TRBV6-5,CASSPTGHYEQYF,TGTGCCAGCAGTCCGACAGGGCACTACGAGCAGTACTTC
TRBD2,NA,TRBJ2-1,TRBV4-2,CASSQEYRGGPLHEQFF,TGTGCCAGCAGCCAAGAGTATCGGGGGGGGCCCTTGCATGAGCAGTTCTTC
TRBD1,NA,TRBJ1-2,TRBV30,CAWSYSGQTYGYTF,TGTGCCTGGAGTTACTCGGGACAGACTTATGGCTACACCTTC
TRBD1,NA,TRBJ2-1,TRBV14,CASSLQGSSYNEQFF,TGTGCCAGCTCCCTACAGGGGAGCTCCTACAATGAGCAGTTCTTC
NA,NA,TRBJ1-5,TRBV5-5,CASSLRGAQSNQPQHF,TGTGCCAGCAGCTTGCGGGGGGCGCAGAGCAATCAGCCCCAGCATTTT
NA,NA,TRBJ1-5,TRBV5-6,CASSFSPQAFNQPQHF,TGTGCCAGCAGCTTCTCCCCCCAGGCTTTCAATCAGCCCCAGCATTTT
NA,NA,TRBJ1-5,TRBV14,CASSQGARQPQHF,TGTGCCAGCAGCCAAGGGGCACGCCAGCCCCAGCATTTT
TRBD2,NA,TRBJ2-1,TRBV25-1,CASSEQLAGNNEQFF,TGTGCCAGCAGTGAACAACTAGCGGGAAACAATGAGCAGTTCTTC
NA,NA,TRBJ2-3,TRBV25-1,CASRPGGLSTDTQYF,TGTGCCAGCAGGCCCGGGGGGCTAAGCACAGATACGCAGTATTTT
NA,NA,TRBJ1-3,TRBV7-9,CASSSKSQIRDTIYF,TGTGCCAGCAGCTCGAAGTCACAGATAAGAGACACCATATATTTT
TRBD2,NA,TRBJ2-6,TRBV7-2,CASSTGGNGGFGANVLTF,TGTGCCAGCAGCACGGGGGGAAACGGGGGGTTTGGGGCCAACGTCCTGACTTTC
NA,NA,TRBJ2-3,TRBV11-3,CASTFLASTDTQYF,TGTGCCAGCACCTTCTTAGCTAGCACAGATACGCAGTATTTT
NA,NA,TRBJ2-1,TRBV5-6,CASSPAGRGSYNEQFF,TGTGCCAGCAGCCCCGCCGGGCGGGGCTCCTACAATGAGCAGTTCTTC
NA,NA,TRBJ2-7,TRBV4-1,CASSQVSGPPDYEQYF,TGCGCCAGCAGCCAAGTCAGCGGGCCCCCCGACTACGAGCAGTACTTC
TRBD1,NA,TRBJ2-7,TRBV7-9,CASSPGQDISYEQYF,TGTGCCAGCAGCCCGGGACAGGATATCTCCTACGAGCAGTACTTC
NA,NA,TRBJ2-5,TRBV12-5,CADAPGYQETQYF,TGTGCTGATGCTCCGGGTTACCAAGAGACCCAGTACTTC
NA,NA,TRBJ2-3,TRBV29-1,CSVRGRVGTSTDTQYF,TGCAGCGTTAGGGGGCGCGTCGGGACTAGCACAGATACGCAGTATTTT
TRBD1,NA,TRBJ2-7,TRBV19,CASSMGNTGGWEQYF,TGTGCCAGTAGTATGGGAAACACAGGGGGGTGGGAGCAGTACTTC
TRBD2,NA,TRBJ2-3,TRBV5-1,CASSLAGGKDTQYF,TGCGCCAGCAGCTTAGCCGGGGGGAAAGATACGCAGTATTTT
TRBD1,NA,TRBJ2-7,TRBV29-1,CSASGGAYSYEQYF,TGCAGCGCCTCAGGGGGCGCCTACTCCTACGAGCAGTACTTC
TRBD1,once,TRBJ1-5,TRBV6-1,CASRYGQGPNQPQHF,TGTGCCAGCAGATACGGACAGGGACCTAATCAGCCCCAGCATTTT
TRBD1,NA,TRBJ1-2,TRBV19,CASSMRRGQNGYTF,TGTGCCAGTAGTATGAGGAGGGGGCAGAATGGCTACACCTTC